This T cell receptor beta chain was documented in a study of T cell changes during pregnancy in multiple sclerosis. Profiled with immunoSEQ multiplex PCR; TCRdb holds only in-frame clones, not every one. The data show over 10,000 clones, with 88% seen just once and nearly 9% held by the top ten. Germline V lookup: CDR1 ENHRY, CDR2 SYGVKD. V was clipped by 2 bases and J by 8 bases, with 7 bases between them. The CDR3 consists of 12 residues. The sample here was CD8+ T cells from peripheral blood mononuclear cells, taken in the first trimester of pregnancy. The rearrangement joins TRBV10-3 to TRBJ2-1; D gene unclear. The receptor comes from a female donor with multiple sclerosis, enrolled in a pregnancy study. The CDR3 here is CAISEGVDEQFF. For the CDR3, the DNA is TGTGCCATCAGTGAGGGAGTCGATGAGCAGTTCTTC.